The 8 T cell receptor beta chains in this list originate from one sample, sequenced in a study of blood T cell repertoires in COVID-19. The protocol was immunoSEQ multiplex PCR, while the TCRdb copy is restricted to in-frame clones and leaves out a portion. This sample has roughly 200,000 clones, with around 80% found just once. Sequenced material: peripheral blood. The receptors were sampled from a human donor in a cohort sampled during active COVID-19.

The chain joins TRBV21-1 to TRBJ1-5. TRBV21-1 is a recognized pseudogene. This CDR3 is built from 22 residues. CDR3 DNA: TGTGCCAGCAGCTCCCGGGATACGTGCACCGCCCCCATCCCGGATAGCAATCAGCCCCAGCATTTT. Its protein is CASSSRDTCTAPIPDSNQPQHF.

The V gene is TRBV9, the J gene TRBJ1-2; 12 positions match TRBD1. V dropped 4 bases and J dropped 8; count of bases not matched to a gene: 6. CDR1 and CDR2 from the germline V gene are SGDLS and YYNGEE. The CDR3 is 14 amino acids. The DNA for the CDR3 is TGTGCCAGCAGCCTAGCCGGGACAGGGGGCGGCTACACCTTC. It is translated as CASSLAGTGGGYTF.

J is TRBJ2-5 and V is TRBV11-1; 11 nucleotides align to TRBD1. The CDR3 covers 16 residues. Per the germline V gene, CDR1 is SGHAT and CDR2 is FQDESV (reference sequence). The trim removed 5 bases at V and 7 bases at J, leaving 12 bases unmatched. CDR3 nucleotide sequence: TGTGCCAGCAGCCCACTCTGGGACAGGGGGATTGTGACCCAGTACTTC. It encodes CASSPLWDRGIVTQYF.

The chain couples TRBV6-5 to TRBJ1-2; D possibly corresponds to TRBD1 (6 bases). The CDR3 consists of 14 residues. The V end was cut by 7 bases, the J end by 6 bases, with 18 bases between. Looked up from germline, CDR1 is MNHEY and CDR2 is SVGAGI. CDR3 in amino acids: CASTTSPGGHGYTF. In DNA form, the CDR3 reads TGTGCCAGCACCACATCACCGGGGGGGCATGGCTACACCTTC.

The CDR3 here is CASSPLGGPRNTEAFF. In DNA, the CDR3 is TGCGCCAGCAGCCCCCTGGGGGGACCGCGGAACACTGAAGCTTTCTTT. The chain has TRBV4-1 and TRBJ1-1; tentative D call: TRBD1 (5 bases). Germline lookup yields CDR1 MGHRA and CDR2 YSYEKL. CDR3 length: 16 residues. The V end was cut by 4 bases, the J end by 1 base, with 16 bases between.

The CDR3 region is CASNGGNSYNEQFF. The CDR3 bases are TGTGCCAGTAATGGCGGGAACTCCTACAATGAGCAGTTCTTC. The chain employs TRBV19 and TRBJ2-1, with a tentative D call TRBD2 (6 bases). V was trimmed by 7 bases and J by 0 bases, leaving 10 bases between them. The germline V gene encodes CDR1 LNHDA and CDR2 SQIVND (reference sequence). This CDR3 contains 14 residues.

V is TRBV2 and J is TRBJ1-1; a weak D match, TRBD1 (5 bases). This CDR3 is built from 14 residues. Germline values: CDR1 SNHLY, CDR2 FYNNEI. Trimming cost V 7 bases and J 3 bases, with 15 bases left between them. The CDR3 is CASNALGLDTEAFF. CDR3 bases: TGTGCCAGCAACGCTCTGGGGCTCGACACTGAAGCTTTCTTT.

The chain employs TRBV19 and TRBJ2-7; 10 bases fit TRBD1. Germline lookup yields CDR1 LNHDA and CDR2 SQIVND (reference sequence). The CDR3 has 13 residues. Trimming took 6 bases from V and 2 from J; bases not matched to a gene: 1. The CDR3 loop reads CASRGQGAYEQYF. In DNA form, the CDR3 reads TGTGCCAGTAGAGGACAGGGGGCCTACGAGCAGTACTTC.